This TCR beta chain derives from a study of blood T cells in healthy people across ages. The CDR3 has 17 residues. In germline, CDR1 is MNHEY, CDR2 SMNVEV (reference sequence). V shed 6 bases, J shed 10 bases, and the junction held 19 bases outside the gene matches. The use of a sample-barcoded 5' primer and a J-beta primer mix characterized a second PCR of roughly 6 to 11 cycles. A single record per CDR3 protein comes from TCRdb applying MiXCR to the 5' RACE reads. The sample lists 1.2 million to 1.5 million distinct CDR3 sequences, roughly 40% seen once, with around 8% in the top ten. This receptor was taken from a woman under 30 in good health. Material: blood. The chain couples TRBV27 to TRBJ2-4; 9 bases align to TRBD1. In nucleotides, the CDR3 is TGTGCCAGCAGAGACCCTCCCGGAGGGACAGGGCCAACGATTCAGTACTTC. Amino acid sequence: CASRDPPGGTGPTIQYF.